A selection of T cell receptor beta chains follows, all from one sample in a study of tumor-infiltrating lymphocytes in primary liver carcinoma. TCRdb called the multiplex PCR reads again in MiXCR, with one record for every CDR3 protein. This table holds approximately 99,000 distinct CDR3 sequences, around 63% found once. The sequenced sample consisted of liver tumor tissue from sampling region 5. The receptors here all came from a woman between 55 and 75 years old with primary liver carcinoma and hepatitis B virus infection. Both conserved end residues are part of each CDR3. Each record gives: J gene, clone size, V gene, D gene, CDR3 DNA, CDR3 protein. D genes are given only for firm matches. The size field is filled for only some rows; it gives once, few, many or a size class.

J gene: TRBJ2-7
clone size: many
V gene: TRBV6-5
D gene: TRBD2
CDR3 DNA: TGTGCCAGCAGCTCAAGCGGGGGCCACTACGAGCAGTACTTC
CDR3 protein: CASSSSGGHYEQYF

J gene: TRBJ1-1
clone size: -
V gene: TRBV5-6
D gene: -
CDR3 DNA: TGTGCCAGCAGGCAGACACGGGTGAACAGTGAAGCTTTCTTT
CDR3 protein: CASRQTRVNSEAFF

J gene: TRBJ1-2
clone size: -
V gene: TRBV12-3/TRBV12-4
D gene: -
CDR3 DNA: TGTACCAGCAGTCAAACAGTCTATGACTACACCTTC
CDR3 protein: CTSSQTVYDYTF

J gene: TRBJ2-2
clone size: -
V gene: TRBV11-1
D gene: -
CDR3 DNA: TGTGTCAGCAGACTGAGCCTTGACACCGGAGAGCTGTTTTTT
CDR3 protein: CVSRLSLDTGELFF

J gene: TRBJ2-1
clone size: -
V gene: TRBV25-1
D gene: TRBD2
CDR3 DNA: TGTGCCGGCACTGAGCGGGAGTACAATGAGCAGTTCTTC
CDR3 protein: CAGTEREYNEQFF

J gene: TRBJ2-3
clone size: few
V gene: TRBV12-3/TRBV12-4
D gene: -
CDR3 DNA: TGTGCCAGCAGTTCAGGGTCGGGGGATAAGCCCCAGTATTTT
CDR3 protein: CASSSGSGDKPQYF

J gene: TRBJ2-1
clone size: -
V gene: TRBV4-2
D gene: -
CDR3 DNA: TGCGCCAGCAGCCATATCACAGGCGTAGGTGAACAGTTCTTC
CDR3 protein: CASSHITGVGEQFF

J gene: TRBJ2-7
clone size: many
V gene: TRBV30
D gene: -
CDR3 DNA: TGTGCCTGGAGTGTACCAGGGAGCTCCTACGAGCAGTACTTC
CDR3 protein: CAWSVPGSSYEQYF

J gene: TRBJ2-1
clone size: many
V gene: TRBV5-1
D gene: -
CDR3 DNA: TGCGCCAGCAGCTTGGGAGGGGGCTACAATGAGCAGTTCTTC
CDR3 protein: CASSLGGGYNEQFF

J gene: TRBJ2-1
clone size: many
V gene: TRBV30
D gene: -
CDR3 DNA: TGTGCCTGGAGACGGGACCAACTTAAGAATGAGCAGTTCTTC
CDR3 protein: CAWRRDQLKNEQFF

J gene: TRBJ2-6
clone size: many
V gene: TRBV6-5
D gene: -
CDR3 DNA: TGTGCCAGCAGTTCGCAGGTCTCTGGGGCCAACGTCCTGACTTTC
CDR3 protein: CASSSQVSGANVLTF

J gene: TRBJ2-3
clone size: few
V gene: TRBV5-1
D gene: -
CDR3 DNA: TGCGCCAGCAGCTCAGCCCCTCCGTCCCTAGCGCCGGTCCTAGATACGCAGTATTTT
CDR3 protein: CASSSAPPSLAPVLDTQYF

J gene: TRBJ2-2
clone size: -
V gene: TRBV12-3/TRBV12-4
D gene: -
CDR3 DNA: TGTGCCAGCAGTCCAGAGGAGTGCGCGGAGCTGTTTTTT
CDR3 protein: CASSPEECAELFF

J gene: TRBJ1-1
clone size: few
V gene: TRBV19
D gene: -
CDR3 DNA: TGTGCCAGTAGTAGCCCTCGACAGAGGAACACTGAAGCTTTCTTT
CDR3 protein: CASSSPRQRNTEAFF

J gene: TRBJ2-7
clone size: -
V gene: TRBV11-1
D gene: -
CDR3 DNA: TGTACCAGCAGCTCGGACAGCGGGAACTACGAGCAGTACTTC
CDR3 protein: CTSSSDSGNYEQYF

J gene: TRBJ2-7
clone size: many
V gene: TRBV5-4
D gene: TRBD2
CDR3 DNA: TGTGCCAGCAGCTTGGCTGGCGGGAGGAGGTACGAGCAGTACTTC
CDR3 protein: CASSLAGGRRYEQYF

J gene: TRBJ1-5
clone size: -
V gene: TRBV12-3/TRBV12-4
D gene: TRBD1
CDR3 DNA: TGCACCAGCAGTTTAGTGGGACAGGGCGGTCAGCCCCAGCAATTT
CDR3 protein: CTSSLVGQGGQPQQF

J gene: TRBJ1-2
clone size: once
V gene: TRBV29-1
D gene: -
CDR3 DNA: TGCAGTGTTGCAACAGGGACTCTCTGTGGCTACACCTTC
CDR3 protein: CSVATGTLCGYTF

J gene: TRBJ2-1
clone size: -
V gene: TRBV6-1
D gene: TRBD2
CDR3 DNA: TGTGCCAGCAAGGGGACTAGCGGGAGCTTCTACAATGAGCAGTTTTTC
CDR3 protein: CASKGTSGSFYNEQFF

J gene: TRBJ2-4
clone size: few
V gene: TRBV5-1
D gene: TRBD1
CDR3 DNA: TGCGCCAGCAGCTTGGGAGGGGGACAGTTAGCCAAAAACATTCAGTACTTC
CDR3 protein: CASSLGGGQLAKNIQYF

J gene: TRBJ2-1
clone size: many
V gene: TRBV5-1
D gene: -
CDR3 DNA: TGCGCCAGCCGACAGGACAGTAGTAACAATGAGCAGTTCTTC
CDR3 protein: CASRQDSSNNEQFF

J gene: TRBJ2-3
clone size: -
V gene: TRBV5-4
D gene: -
CDR3 DNA: TGCGCCAGCTGCACCCCGGCCGTCGATACGCAGTATTTT
CDR3 protein: CASCTPAVDTQYF

J gene: TRBJ1-5
clone size: -
V gene: TRBV6-2/TRBV6-3
D gene: -
CDR3 DNA: TGTACCAGTACCAGGCCGCCTGGGAGCAATCAGCCCCAGCATTTT
CDR3 protein: CTSTRPPGSNQPQHF

J gene: TRBJ1-6
clone size: -
V gene: TRBV11-2
D gene: -
CDR3 DNA: TGTGCCAGCAACTTTGTAAAGAATTCACCCCTTCACTTT
CDR3 protein: CASNFVKNSPLHF

J gene: TRBJ2-2
clone size: -
V gene: TRBV7-3
D gene: -
CDR3 DNA: TGTGCCAGCACCGAACTAGTTGGGACCGGGGAGCTGGTTTTT
CDR3 protein: CASTELVGTGELVF

J gene: TRBJ2-1
clone size: few
V gene: TRBV5-1
D gene: -
CDR3 DNA: TGCGCCAGCAGTCGTTGGACCGGGGGCAATGAGCAGTTCTTC
CDR3 protein: CASSRWTGGNEQFF

J gene: TRBJ1-1
clone size: -
V gene: TRBV11-3
D gene: TRBD1
CDR3 DNA: TGTGCTAGCAGCTTAGGTAGGACAGGGGATACTGAAGCTTTCTTT
CDR3 protein: CASSLGRTGDTEAFF

J gene: TRBJ2-7
clone size: -
V gene: TRBV12-3/TRBV12-4
D gene: TRBD1
CDR3 DNA: TGTGCCTGCGGTTTCATGGGACAGGGGATGGCCGAGCAGTACTTC
CDR3 protein: CACGFMGQGMAEQYF

J gene: TRBJ2-4
clone size: -
V gene: TRBV11-2
D gene: -
CDR3 DNA: TGTGCCAGCGGCTTAGAGGGTAGGGGACAGCGGGGAAACATCCAGTACTTC
CDR3 protein: CASGLEGRGQRGNIQYF

J gene: TRBJ2-3
clone size: few
V gene: TRBV5-1
D gene: TRBD2
CDR3 DNA: TGCGCCAGCAGCTTGGAACTAGCGGGAGCAGATACGCAGTATTTT
CDR3 protein: CASSLELAGADTQYF

J gene: TRBJ2-5
clone size: -
V gene: TRBV6-1
D gene: -
CDR3 DNA: TGTGCCGGCAGAAGTTATCAGGTAGAGACCCAGTACTTC
CDR3 protein: CAGRSYQVETQYF

J gene: TRBJ2-3
clone size: -
V gene: TRBV24-1
D gene: -
CDR3 DNA: TGTGCCACCAGCAATAACGGGAGCGGAACAGATACGCAATATTTT
CDR3 protein: CATSNNGSGTDTQYF

J gene: TRBJ2-7
clone size: once
V gene: TRBV14
D gene: -
CDR3 DNA: TGTGCCAGCGGCCAGGAGTTTAGCTCCTACGAGCAGTACTTC
CDR3 protein: CASGQEFSSYEQYF

J gene: TRBJ1-4
clone size: -
V gene: TRBV11-2
D gene: TRBD1
CDR3 DNA: TGTGCCAGTAGCATGCCGACAGGGGATAGAGAGAAACTGTTTTTT
CDR3 protein: CASSMPTGDREKLFF

J gene: TRBJ2-4
clone size: -
V gene: TRBV28
D gene: -
CDR3 DNA: TGCGCCAACAGTTCCCACGGGACAGCCAAAAACATTCAGTACTTC
CDR3 protein: CANSSHGTAKNIQYF

J gene: TRBJ2-1
clone size: -
V gene: TRBV19
D gene: TRBD2
CDR3 DNA: TGTGCCAGTAGCCTGACTAGCGGCCAGGGAAACAATGAGCAGTTCTTC
CDR3 protein: CASSLTSGQGNNEQFF

J gene: TRBJ2-3
clone size: -
V gene: TRBV4-2
D gene: -
CDR3 DNA: TGTGCCAGCAGCCACTCGGAGGATCAGTCCCAGTATTTT
CDR3 protein: CASSHSEDQSQYF

J gene: TRBJ2-1
clone size: many
V gene: TRBV7-9
D gene: -
CDR3 DNA: TGTGCCAGCAGCCCCAAGCGGGCGGGATCCTACAATGAGCAGTTCTTC
CDR3 protein: CASSPKRAGSYNEQFF

J gene: TRBJ2-6
clone size: -
V gene: TRBV28
D gene: -
CDR3 DNA: TGTGCCAGCACCCTCCCTGGGGCCAACGTCCTGACCTTC
CDR3 protein: CASTLPGANVLTF

J gene: TRBJ2-7
clone size: -
V gene: TRBV12-3/TRBV12-4
D gene: -
CDR3 DNA: TGTGCTAGCAGCCAAGGCAACGGTGGGGTCGAGCAGTACTTC
CDR3 protein: CASSQGNGGVEQYF

J gene: TRBJ2-7
clone size: -
V gene: TRBV20-1
D gene: -
CDR3 DNA: TGCAGTGCTATAGTGGGGAGAGGGGGTGGTTACGAGCAGTACTTC
CDR3 protein: CSAIVGRGGGYEQYF

J gene: TRBJ2-2
clone size: many
V gene: TRBV5-6
D gene: -
CDR3 DNA: TGTGCCAGCAGCTTGTTTGGGACGGCGAACACCGGGGAGCTGTTTTTT
CDR3 protein: CASSLFGTANTGELFF

J gene: TRBJ1-5
clone size: -
V gene: TRBV13
D gene: -
CDR3 DNA: TGTGCCAGCAGCTCACCCCGACAAGATAGCACAGATACGCAGCATTTT
CDR3 protein: CASSSPRQDSTDTQHF

J gene: TRBJ2-3
clone size: many
V gene: TRBV10-1
D gene: TRBD1
CDR3 DNA: TGCGCCAGCAGTGAGAATTTCGGGACAGGGTCCACAGATACGCAGTATTTT
CDR3 protein: CASSENFGTGSTDTQYF

J gene: TRBJ1-1
clone size: -
V gene: TRBV20-1
D gene: -
CDR3 DNA: TGCAGTGCCAAGGGACTTACGGCAGGGTATGCTTTCTTT
CDR3 protein: CSAKGLTAGYAFF

J gene: TRBJ1-6
clone size: many
V gene: TRBV30
D gene: -
CDR3 DNA: TGTGCCTGGAGTGTACGTGTCAGCTCGAATTCACCCCTCCACTTT
CDR3 protein: CAWSVRVSSNSPLHF

J gene: TRBJ2-2
clone size: -
V gene: TRBV11-3
D gene: -
CDR3 DNA: TGTGTCAGCAGCATAGATGTCCGGACAGACACGAACACCGGGGAGCTGTTTTTT
CDR3 protein: CVSSIDVRTDTNTGELFF

J gene: TRBJ2-1
clone size: many
V gene: TRBV7-9
D gene: -
CDR3 DNA: TGTGCCAGCAGCCCGACGGACAAGAACAATGAGCAGTTCTTC
CDR3 protein: CASSPTDKNNEQFF

J gene: TRBJ1-4
clone size: once
V gene: TRBV12-3/TRBV12-4
D gene: -
CDR3 DNA: TGTGCCAGCAGCCTCCGGCAAGAGGATGAAAAACTGTTTTTT
CDR3 protein: CASSLRQEDEKLFF

J gene: TRBJ2-7
clone size: -
V gene: TRBV11-2
D gene: -
CDR3 DNA: TGTGCCAGCAGCCGTGTGGGACTGTTATCCTACGAGCAGTACTTC
CDR3 protein: CASSRVGLLSYEQYF

J gene: TRBJ2-1
clone size: once
V gene: TRBV4-1
D gene: -
CDR3 DNA: TGCGCCAACAGCCATGTCACAGGCGTAGGTGAGCAATTCTTC
CDR3 protein: CANSHVTGVGEQFF

J gene: TRBJ2-7
clone size: many
V gene: TRBV7-9
D gene: TRBD1
CDR3 DNA: TGTGCCAGCAGCTTAGCCGGACAGGGGTCTTCCTACGAGCAGTACTTC
CDR3 protein: CASSLAGQGSSYEQYF

J gene: TRBJ2-2
clone size: -
V gene: TRBV11-2
D gene: -
CDR3 DNA: TGTACCAGCAGCTCTGACGGGAGAGGTGTATCCGGGGAGTTGTTTTTT
CDR3 protein: CTSSSDGRGVSGELFF

J gene: TRBJ2-1
clone size: -
V gene: TRBV11-1
D gene: -
CDR3 DNA: TGTGCCAGCAGCTTAGTGGCTGTGTCCAATGAGGAGTTCTTC
CDR3 protein: CASSLVAVSNEEFF

J gene: TRBJ2-1
clone size: -
V gene: TRBV14
D gene: TRBD2
CDR3 DNA: TGTGCCAGCAACCAAGTGGGCGGGACTAGCCTTGGTGAGCAGTTCTTC
CDR3 protein: CASNQVGGTSLGEQFF